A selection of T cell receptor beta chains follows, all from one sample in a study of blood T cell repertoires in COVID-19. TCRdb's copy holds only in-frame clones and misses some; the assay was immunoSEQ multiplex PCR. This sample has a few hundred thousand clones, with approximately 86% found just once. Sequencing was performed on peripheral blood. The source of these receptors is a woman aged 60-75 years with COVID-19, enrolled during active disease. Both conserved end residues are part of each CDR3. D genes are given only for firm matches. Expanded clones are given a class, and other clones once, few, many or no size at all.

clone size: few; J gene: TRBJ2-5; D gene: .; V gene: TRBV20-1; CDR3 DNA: TGCAGTGCTACCACGGGGGAGACCCAGTACTTC; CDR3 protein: CSATTGETQYF
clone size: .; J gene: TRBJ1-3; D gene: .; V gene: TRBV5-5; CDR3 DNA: TGTGCCAGCAGCCTAGTGATTGGAAACACCATATATTTT; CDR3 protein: CASSLVIGNTIYF
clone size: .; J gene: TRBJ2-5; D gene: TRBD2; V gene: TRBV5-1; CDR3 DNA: TGCGCCAGCAGCCCTTCCGGACTAGCGGGGGGGGTTGGCTACCGGGAGACCCAGTACTTC; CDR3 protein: CASSPSGLAGGVGYRETQYF
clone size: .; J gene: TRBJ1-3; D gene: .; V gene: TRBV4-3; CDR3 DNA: TGCGCCAGCAGCCAAGATTCCAGGGCGCCTGGAAACACCATATATTTT; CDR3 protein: CASSQDSRAPGNTIYF
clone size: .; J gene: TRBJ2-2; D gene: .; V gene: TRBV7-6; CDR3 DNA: TGTGCCAGCAGCCTAGAGCCGCGGGGCACCGGGGAGCTGTTTTTT; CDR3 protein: CASSLEPRGTGELFF
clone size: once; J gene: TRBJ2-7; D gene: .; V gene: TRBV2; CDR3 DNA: TGTGCCAGCAGTGATTCGGGTCCTGAGCAGTACTTC; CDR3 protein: CASSDSGPEQYF
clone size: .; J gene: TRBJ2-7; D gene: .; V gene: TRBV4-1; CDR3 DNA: TGCGCCAGCAGCCAGTACCCCCAGGGCTACGAGCAGTACTTC; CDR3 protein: CASSQYPQGYEQYF
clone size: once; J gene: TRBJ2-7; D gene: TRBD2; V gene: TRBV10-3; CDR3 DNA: TGTGCCATCAGTGGGCTAGCGGGGACCTACGAGCAGTACTTC; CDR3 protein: CAISGLAGTYEQYF
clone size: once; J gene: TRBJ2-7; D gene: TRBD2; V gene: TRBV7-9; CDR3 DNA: TGTGCCAGCAGCTATAGCGGGGGGGTCTACGAGCAGTACTTC; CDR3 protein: CASSYSGGVYEQYF
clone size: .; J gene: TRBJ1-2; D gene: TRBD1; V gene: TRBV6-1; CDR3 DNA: TGTGCCAGCAGTGAGGGTAACAGGGGAATCTATGGCTACACCTTC; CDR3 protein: CASSEGNRGIYGYTF
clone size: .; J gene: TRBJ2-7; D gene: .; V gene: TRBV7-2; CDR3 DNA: TGTGCCAGCAGCCACCGACAGGTCTCCTACGAGCAGTACTTC; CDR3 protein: CASSHRQVSYEQYF
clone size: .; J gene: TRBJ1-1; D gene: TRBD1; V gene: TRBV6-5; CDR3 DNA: TGTGCCAGCAGTTACTCTAGGGGACAGGTGAACACTGAAGCTTTCTTT; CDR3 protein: CASSYSRGQVNTEAFF
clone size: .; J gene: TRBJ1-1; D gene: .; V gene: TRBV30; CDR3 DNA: TGTGCCTGGATCGACCAGGGAAGGGCTGAAGCTTTCTTT; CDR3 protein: CAWIDQGRAEAFF
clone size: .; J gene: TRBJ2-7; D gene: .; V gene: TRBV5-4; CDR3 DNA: TGTGCCAGCAGCCCCGGGACAAACTACGAGCAGTACTTC; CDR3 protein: CASSPGTNYEQYF
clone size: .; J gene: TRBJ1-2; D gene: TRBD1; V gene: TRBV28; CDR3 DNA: TGTGCCAGCAGTTTCAGGGGGGTTAACTATGGCTACACCTTC; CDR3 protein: CASSFRGVNYGYTF
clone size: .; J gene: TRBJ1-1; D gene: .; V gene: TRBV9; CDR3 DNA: TGTGCCAGCAGCGTAGATCTAGATATGATGAACACTGAAGCTTTCTTT; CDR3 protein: CASSVDLDMMNTEAFF
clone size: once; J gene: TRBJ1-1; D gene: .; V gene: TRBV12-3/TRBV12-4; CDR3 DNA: TGTGCCAGCACCCGATCCGCCGGGACTGAAGCTTTCTTT; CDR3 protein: CASTRSAGTEAFF
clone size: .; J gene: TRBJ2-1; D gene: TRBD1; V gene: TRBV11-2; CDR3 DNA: TGTGCCAGCAGCCCAGACAGGGCCTTGAGCTCCTACAATGAGCAGTTCTTC; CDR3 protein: CASSPDRALSSYNEQFF
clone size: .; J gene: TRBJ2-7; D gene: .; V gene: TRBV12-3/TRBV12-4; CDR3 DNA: TGTGCCAGCAGGGGCGTCTCCTACGAGCAGTACTTC; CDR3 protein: CASRGVSYEQYF
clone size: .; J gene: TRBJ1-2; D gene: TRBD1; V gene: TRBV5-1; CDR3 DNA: TGCGCCAGCGACGCCGGGACAGGGGTCAATGGCTACACCTTC; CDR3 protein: CASDAGTGVNGYTF
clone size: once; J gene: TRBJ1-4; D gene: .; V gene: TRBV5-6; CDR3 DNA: TGTGCCAGCAGAAGAGGCACTAATGAAAAACTGTTTTTT; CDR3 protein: CASRRGTNEKLFF
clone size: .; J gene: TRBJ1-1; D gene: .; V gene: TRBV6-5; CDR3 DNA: TGTGCCAGCAGCCGCTTCGGGGGGAAAGCTTTCTTT; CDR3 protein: CASSRFGGKAFF
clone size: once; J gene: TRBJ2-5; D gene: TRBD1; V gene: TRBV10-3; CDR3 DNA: TGTGCCATCAGATACAGGGGAAGAGAGACCCAGTACTTC; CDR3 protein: CAIRYRGRETQYF
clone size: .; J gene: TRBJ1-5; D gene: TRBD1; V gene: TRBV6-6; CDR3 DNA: TGTGCCAGCTCCGACACAGGGGACAATCAGCCCCAGCATTTT; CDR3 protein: CASSDTGDNQPQHF
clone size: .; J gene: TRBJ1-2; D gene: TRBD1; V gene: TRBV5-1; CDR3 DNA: TGCGCCAGCAGCTCAGGGACAGGGAATGCTGTCTATGGCTACACCTTC; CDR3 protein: CASSSGTGNAVYGYTF
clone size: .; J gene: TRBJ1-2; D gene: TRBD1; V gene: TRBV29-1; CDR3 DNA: TGCAGCGTTCAACCGGGACAGGTGAACTATGGCTACACCTTC; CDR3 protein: CSVQPGQVNYGYTF
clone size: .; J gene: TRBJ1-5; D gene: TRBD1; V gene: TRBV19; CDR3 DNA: TGTGCCAGTAGGTCGACAGGGGGAGGACAGCCCCAGCATTTT; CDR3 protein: CASRSTGGGQPQHF
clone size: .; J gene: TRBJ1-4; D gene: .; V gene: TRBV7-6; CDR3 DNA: TGTGCCAGCAGCTCGAGGGGAGGGGCTAATGAAAAACTGTTTTTT; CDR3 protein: CASSSRGGANEKLFF
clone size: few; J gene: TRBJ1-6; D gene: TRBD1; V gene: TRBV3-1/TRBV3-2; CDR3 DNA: TGTGCCAGCAGCCAATGGGACAGGGGTAATTCACCCCTCCACTTT; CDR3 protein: CASSQWDRGNSPLHF
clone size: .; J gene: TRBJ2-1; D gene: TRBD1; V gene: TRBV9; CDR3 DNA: TGTGCCAGCAGCCCTGGGATGGGGCTGCAGGGGGATTACAATGAGCAGTTCTTC; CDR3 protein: CASSPGMGLQGDYNEQFF
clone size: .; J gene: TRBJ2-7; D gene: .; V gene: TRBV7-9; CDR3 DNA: TGTGCCAGCAGCCTAAGTATGGGACACCTAAGGAGCTCCTACGAGCAGTACTTC; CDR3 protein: CASSLSMGHLRSSYEQYF
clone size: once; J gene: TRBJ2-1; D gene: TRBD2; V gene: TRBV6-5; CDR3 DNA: TGTGCCAGCAGTTGGTCGGGACTAGCGGGGGGTCATGAGCAGTTCTTC; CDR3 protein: CASSWSGLAGGHEQFF
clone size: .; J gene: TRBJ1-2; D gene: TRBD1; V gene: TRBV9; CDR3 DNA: TGTGCCAGCAGCGCAACAAAGGGGGGACAGGATGGCTACACCTTC; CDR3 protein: CASSATKGGQDGYTF
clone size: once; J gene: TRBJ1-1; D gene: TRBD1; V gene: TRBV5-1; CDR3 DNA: TGCGCCAGCAGCTTGGGGACAGGGGGCACTGAAGCTTTCTTT; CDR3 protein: CASSLGTGGTEAFF
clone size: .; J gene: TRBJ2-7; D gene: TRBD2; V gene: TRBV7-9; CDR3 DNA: TGTGCCAGCGGCTCCATCGGCCTAGCGGGGGGCGAGCAGTACTTC; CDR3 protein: CASGSIGLAGGEQYF
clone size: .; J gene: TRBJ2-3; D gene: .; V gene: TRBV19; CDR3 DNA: TGTGCCACCGCCCCACCTTCGGGCACAGATACGCAGTATTTT; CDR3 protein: CATAPPSGTDTQYF
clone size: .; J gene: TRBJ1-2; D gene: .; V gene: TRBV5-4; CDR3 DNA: TGTGCCAGCAGCCCCGGGAATCACTATGGCTACACCTTC; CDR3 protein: CASSPGNHYGYTF
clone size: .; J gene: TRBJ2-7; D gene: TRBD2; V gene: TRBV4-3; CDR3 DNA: TGCGCCAGCAGCCCGGGACTAGCGGGGGGGCCGAGCTACGAGCAGTACTTC; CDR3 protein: CASSPGLAGGPSYEQYF
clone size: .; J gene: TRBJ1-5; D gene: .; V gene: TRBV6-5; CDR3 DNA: TGTGCCAGCAGTTACTCTGGGGGGTGGACTCAGCCCCAGCATTTT; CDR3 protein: CASSYSGGWTQPQHF
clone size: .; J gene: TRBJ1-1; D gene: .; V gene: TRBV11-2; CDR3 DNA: TGTGCCAGCAGCTTAGATATCGCGGACACTGAAGCTTTCTTT; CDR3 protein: CASSLDIADTEAFF
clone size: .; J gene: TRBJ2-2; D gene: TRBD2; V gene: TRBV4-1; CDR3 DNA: TGCGCCAGCAGCATGATAGCCGCTAGCGGGGGGGCCTCCGGGGAGCTGTTTTTT; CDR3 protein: CASSMIAASGGASGELFF
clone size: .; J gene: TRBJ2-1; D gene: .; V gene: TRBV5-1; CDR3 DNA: TGCGCCAGCAGCACGGAGTACAATGAGCAGTTCTTC; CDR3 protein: CASSTEYNEQFF
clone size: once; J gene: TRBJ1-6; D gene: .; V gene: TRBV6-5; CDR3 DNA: TGTGCCAGCAGTTACTGGGGGGGTTCGAGGAATTCACCCCTCCACTTT; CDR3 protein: CASSYWGGSRNSPLHF
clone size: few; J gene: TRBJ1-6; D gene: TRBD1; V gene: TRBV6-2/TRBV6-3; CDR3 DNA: TGTGCCAGCAGTCAAGCCCCGACAGGGACCGTCTATAATTCACCCCTCCACTTT; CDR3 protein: CASSQAPTGTVYNSPLHF
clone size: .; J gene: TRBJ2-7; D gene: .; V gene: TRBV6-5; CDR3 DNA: TGTGCCAGCAGTATACAGGTGGCGTCCTACGAGCAGTACTTC; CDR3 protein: CASSIQVASYEQYF
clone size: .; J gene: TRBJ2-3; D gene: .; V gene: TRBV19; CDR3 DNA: TGTGCCAGTAGTACCCGGGACCTAGGGAGGGATACGCAGTATTTT; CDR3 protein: CASSTRDLGRDTQYF
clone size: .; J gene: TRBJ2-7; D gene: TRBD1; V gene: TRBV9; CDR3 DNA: TGTGCCAGCAGCACCCGACAGGGGGGCCACGAGCAGTACTTC; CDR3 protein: CASSTRQGGHEQYF
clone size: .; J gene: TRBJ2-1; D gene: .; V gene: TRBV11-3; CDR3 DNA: TGTGCCAGCAGCTTCGGGTACAATGAGCAGTTCTTC; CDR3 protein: CASSFGYNEQFF
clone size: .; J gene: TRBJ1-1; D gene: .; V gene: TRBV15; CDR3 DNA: TGTGCCACCAGCAGAGATCGTCGGCAGTGGGGGGCTGAAGCTTTCTTT; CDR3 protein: CATSRDRRQWGAEAFF
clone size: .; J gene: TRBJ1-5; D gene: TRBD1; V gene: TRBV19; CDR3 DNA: TGTGCCTCCGGGACAGGGTGGGGTCAGCCCCAGCATTTT; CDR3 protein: CASGTGWGQPQHF
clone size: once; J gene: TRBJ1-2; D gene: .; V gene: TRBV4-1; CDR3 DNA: TGCGCCAGCAGCCTGACAGAGAACTATGGCTACACCTTC; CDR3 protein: CASSLTENYGYTF
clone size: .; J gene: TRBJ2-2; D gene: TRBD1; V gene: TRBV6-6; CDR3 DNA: TGTGCCAGCACTCGGGGACAGGGGGCGAACACCGGGGAGCTGTTTTTT; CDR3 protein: CASTRGQGANTGELFF
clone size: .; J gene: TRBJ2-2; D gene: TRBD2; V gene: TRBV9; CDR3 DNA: TGTGCCAGCAGCACTACTAGCGGGGGGAACACCGGGGAGCTGTTTTTT; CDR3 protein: CASSTTSGGNTGELFF
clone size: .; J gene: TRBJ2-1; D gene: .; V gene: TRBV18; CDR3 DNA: TGTGCCAGCTCACCACAGCAGAGGGAGCAGTTCTTC; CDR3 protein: CASSPQQREQFF
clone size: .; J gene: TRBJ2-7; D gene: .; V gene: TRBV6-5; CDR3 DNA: TGTGCCAGCAGGGACTATCAAGACGACTACGAGCAGTACTTC; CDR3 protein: CASRDYQDDYEQYF
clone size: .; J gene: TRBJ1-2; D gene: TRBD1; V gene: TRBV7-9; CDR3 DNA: TGTGCCAGCAGCTTACCGGGACAGGGCAATAGGGATGGCTACACCTTC; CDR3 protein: CASSLPGQGNRDGYTF
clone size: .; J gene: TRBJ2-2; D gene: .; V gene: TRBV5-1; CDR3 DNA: TGCGCCAGCAGCCTACAGGGCGCCCAAGTAGGGGAGCTGTTTTTT; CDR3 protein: CASSLQGAQVGELFF
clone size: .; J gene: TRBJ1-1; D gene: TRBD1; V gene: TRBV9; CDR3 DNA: TGTGCCAGCAGCTCGCCGGGACAGGTGAACACTGAAGCTTTCTTT; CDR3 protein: CASSSPGQVNTEAFF
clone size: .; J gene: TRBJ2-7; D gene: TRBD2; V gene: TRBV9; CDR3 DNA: TGTGCCAGCAGCATCCGTAGCGGGGGGGCTAACGAGCAGTACTTC; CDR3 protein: CASSIRSGGANEQYF
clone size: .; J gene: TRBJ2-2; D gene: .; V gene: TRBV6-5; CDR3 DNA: TGTGCCAGCAGTCTCACTAGTACCGGGGAGCTGTTTTTT; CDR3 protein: CASSLTSTGELFF